The present T cell receptor beta chain was sequenced within a study of T-cell reconstitution after alpha-beta-depleted transplantation in children. Unique molecular identifiers were used to barcode this TCRbeta library. TCRdb re-analysed the PCR reads in MiXCR, keeping a single row per CDR3 protein. The sample holds some 200,000 distinct CDR3 sequences, 9.7% seen once. This CDR3 region has 16 residues. Trimming took off 1 base at V and 5 bases at J, with 15 bases between the two ends. Germline CDR1 is ENHRY and CDR2 is SYGVKD. This clonotype was recorded at least ten times. The specimen was PBMCs from the stem cell graft donor, collected from the stem cell graft. This sequence originates from a human donor who donated a stem cell graft to a child with SCID. The chain carries TRBV10-3 and TRBJ2-1, with a possible D match to TRBD2 (6 bases). The CDR3 loop is CAISEWGLASDNEQFF. In DNA form, the CDR3 reads TGTGCCATCAGTGAGTGGGGACTGGCGTCGGACAATGAGCAGTTCTTC.